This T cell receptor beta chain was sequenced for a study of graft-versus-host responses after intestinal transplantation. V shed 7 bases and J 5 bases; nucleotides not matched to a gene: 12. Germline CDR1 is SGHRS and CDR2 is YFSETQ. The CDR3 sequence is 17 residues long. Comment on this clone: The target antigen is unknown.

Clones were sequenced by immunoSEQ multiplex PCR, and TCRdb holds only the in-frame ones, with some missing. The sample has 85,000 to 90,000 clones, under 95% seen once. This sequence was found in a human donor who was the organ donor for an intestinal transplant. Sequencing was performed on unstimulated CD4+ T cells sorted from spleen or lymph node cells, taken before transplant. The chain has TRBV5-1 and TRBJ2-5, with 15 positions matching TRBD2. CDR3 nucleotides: TGCGCCAGCGTCCCGGGACTAGCGGGAGGCCACTTGGAGACCCAGTACTTC. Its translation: CASVPGLAGGHLETQYF. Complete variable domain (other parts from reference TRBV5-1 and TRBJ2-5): KAGVTQTPRYLIKTRGQQVTLSCSPISGHRSVSWYQQTPGQGLQFLFEYFSETQRNKGNFPGRFSGRQFSNSRSEMNVSTLELGDSALYLCASVPGLAGGHLETQYFGPGTRLLVL.